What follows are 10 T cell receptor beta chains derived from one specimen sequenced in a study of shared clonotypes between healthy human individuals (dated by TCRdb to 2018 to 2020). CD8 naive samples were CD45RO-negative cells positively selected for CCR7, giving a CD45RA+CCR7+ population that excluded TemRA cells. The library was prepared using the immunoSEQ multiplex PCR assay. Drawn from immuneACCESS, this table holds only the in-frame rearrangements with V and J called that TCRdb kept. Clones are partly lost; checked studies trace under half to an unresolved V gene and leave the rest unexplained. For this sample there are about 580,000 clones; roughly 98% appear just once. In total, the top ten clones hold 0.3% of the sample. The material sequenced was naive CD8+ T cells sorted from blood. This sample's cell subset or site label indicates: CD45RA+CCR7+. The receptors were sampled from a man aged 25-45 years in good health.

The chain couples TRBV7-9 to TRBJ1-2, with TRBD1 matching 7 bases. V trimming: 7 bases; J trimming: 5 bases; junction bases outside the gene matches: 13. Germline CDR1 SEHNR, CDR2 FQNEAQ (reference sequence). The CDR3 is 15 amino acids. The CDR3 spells CASTSTPGQDYGYTF. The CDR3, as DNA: TGTGCCAGCACCTCGACCCCAGGACAGGATTATGGCTACACCTTC. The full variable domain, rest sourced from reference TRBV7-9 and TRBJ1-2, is DTGVSQNPRHKITKRGQNVTFRCDPISEHNRLYWYRQTLGQGPEFLTYFQNEAQLEKSRLLSDRFSAERPKGSFSTLEIQRTEQGDSAMYLCASTSTPGQDYGYTFGSGTRLTVV.

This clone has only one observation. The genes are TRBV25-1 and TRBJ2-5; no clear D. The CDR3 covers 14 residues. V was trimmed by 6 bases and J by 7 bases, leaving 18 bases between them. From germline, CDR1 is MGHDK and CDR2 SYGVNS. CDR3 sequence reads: CASSQDGRMGTQYF. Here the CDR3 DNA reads TGTGCCAGCAGCCAGGACGGCCGTATGGGGACCCAGTACTTC.

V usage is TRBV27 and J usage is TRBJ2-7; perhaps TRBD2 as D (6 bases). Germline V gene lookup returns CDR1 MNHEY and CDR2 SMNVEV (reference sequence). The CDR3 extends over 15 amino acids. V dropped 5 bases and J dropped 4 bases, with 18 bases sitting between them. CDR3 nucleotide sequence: TGTGCCAGCAGTCCAGGATGGACTATCCAATACGAGCAGTACTTC. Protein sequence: CASSPGWTIQYEQYF.

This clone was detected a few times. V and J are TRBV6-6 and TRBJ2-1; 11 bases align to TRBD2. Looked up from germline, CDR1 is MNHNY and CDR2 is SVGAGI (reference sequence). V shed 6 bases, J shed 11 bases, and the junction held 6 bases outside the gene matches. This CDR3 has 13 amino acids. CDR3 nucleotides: TGTGCCAGCAGGCCGGGACTAGCGGAAAAGCAGTTCTTC. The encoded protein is CASRPGLAEKQFF.

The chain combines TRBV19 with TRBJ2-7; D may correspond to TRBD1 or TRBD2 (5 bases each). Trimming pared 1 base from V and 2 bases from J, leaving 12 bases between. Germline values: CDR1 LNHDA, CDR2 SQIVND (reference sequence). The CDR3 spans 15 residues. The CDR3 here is CASSIVGTDTYEQYF. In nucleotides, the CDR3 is TGTGCCAGTAGTATAGTGGGGACGGATACCTACGAGCAGTACTTC. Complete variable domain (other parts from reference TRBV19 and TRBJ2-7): DGGITQSPKYLFRKEGQNVTLSCEQNLNHDAMYWYRQDPGQGLRLIYYSQIVNDFQKGDIAEGYSVSREKKESFPLTVTSAQKNPTAFYLCASSIVGTDTYEQYFGPGTRLTVT.

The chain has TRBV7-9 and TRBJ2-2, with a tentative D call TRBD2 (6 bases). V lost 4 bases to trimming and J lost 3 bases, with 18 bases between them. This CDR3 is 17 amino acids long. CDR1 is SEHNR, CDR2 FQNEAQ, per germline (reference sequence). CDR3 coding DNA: TGTGCCAGCAGCTCCCCTAGCGTGGTAACGGACACCGGGGAGCTGTTTTTT. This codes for CASSSPSVVTDTGELFF.

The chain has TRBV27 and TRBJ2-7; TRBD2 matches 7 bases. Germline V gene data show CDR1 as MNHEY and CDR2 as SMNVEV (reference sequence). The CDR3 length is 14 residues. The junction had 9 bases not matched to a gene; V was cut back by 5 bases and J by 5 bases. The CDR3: CASSSAGAPNEQYF. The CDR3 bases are TGTGCCAGCAGTAGCGCGGGAGCTCCCAACGAGCAGTACTTC.

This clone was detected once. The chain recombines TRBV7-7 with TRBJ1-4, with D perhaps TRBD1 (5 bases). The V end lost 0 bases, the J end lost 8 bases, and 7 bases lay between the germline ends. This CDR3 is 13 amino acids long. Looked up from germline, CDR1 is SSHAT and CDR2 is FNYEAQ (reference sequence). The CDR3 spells CASSLARGEKLFF. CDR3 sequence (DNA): TGTGCCAGCAGCTTAGCGCGGGGGGAAAAACTGTTTTTT. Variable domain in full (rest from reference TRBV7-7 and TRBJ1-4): GAGVSQSPRYKVTKRGQDVTLRCDPISSHATLYWYQQALGQGPEFLTYFNYEAQPDKSGLPSDRFSAERPEGSISTLTIQRTEQRDSAMYRCASSLARGEKLFFGSGTQLSVL.

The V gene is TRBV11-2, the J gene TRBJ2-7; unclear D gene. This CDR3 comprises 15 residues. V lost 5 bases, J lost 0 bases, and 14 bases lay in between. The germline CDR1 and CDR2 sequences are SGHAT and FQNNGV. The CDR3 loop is CASSLLAESSYEQYF. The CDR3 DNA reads TGTGCCAGCAGCCTCCTCGCGGAGAGCTCCTACGAGCAGTACTTC.

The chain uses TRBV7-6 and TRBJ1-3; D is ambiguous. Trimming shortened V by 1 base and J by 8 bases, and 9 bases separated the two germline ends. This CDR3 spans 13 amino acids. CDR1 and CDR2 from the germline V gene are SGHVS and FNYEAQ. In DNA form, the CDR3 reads TGTGCCAGCAGCTTAGGTCCGAGGTACACCATATATTTT. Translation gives CASSLGPRYTIYF. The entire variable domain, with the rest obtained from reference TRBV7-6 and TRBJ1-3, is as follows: GAGVSQSPRYKVTKRGQDVALRCDPISGHVSLYWYRQALGQGPEFLTYFNYEAQQDKSGLPNDRFSAERPEGSISTLTIQRTEQRDSAMYRCASSLGPRYTIYFGEGSWLTVV.